This TCR beta chain was recorded in a study of T cell repertoires in cytomegalovirus infection. As for the study in general: Recently described HLA-C-restricted plus well-studied HLA-B-restricted CMV epitopes were used. Indications of both CMV infection and matching HLA type were provided by public TCR beta signatures.

With 6 bases clipped from V and 4 bases from J, the junction kept 14 bases outside the gene matches. The CDR3 spans 17 residues. In germline, CDR1 is SGHTA, CDR2 FQGTGA. One entry per CDR3 protein results from TCRdb running MiXCR on the reads. In the table there are some 800,000 distinct CDR3 sequences, 32% of which are singletons. There are a few counts of this clonotype. Its antigen is unidentified. Study-level results: Adding up the frequency of public TCR beta families identified people who carried CMV plus the relevant HLA. The ex vivo response was dominated by HLA-C-restricted CMV-specific TCR beta clonotypes.

The material sequenced was cultured CD8+ T cells from PBMCs, taken from culture after CMV antigen stimulation. The sequence was collected from a human donor in good health (CMV status not recorded). Some clones in this sample may be carry-over from other donors' samples. The rearrangement links TRBV7-3 to TRBJ2-3; 9 nucleotides agree with TRBD1. CDR3 nucleotides: TGTGCCAGCAGTTTCGGCTGGGGACAGGGTGTACCAGATACGCAGTATTTT. It codes for CASSFGWGQGVPDTQYF.